A single sample gave rise to the 17 T cell receptor beta chains below, sequenced in a study of blood T cell repertoires in COVID-19. Using immunoSEQ multiplex PCR, the repertoire was profiled, and TCRdb retains in-frame clones only, with some absent. Here the sample spans roughly 380,000 clones, 81% being singletons. Sequenced input: peripheral blood. The receptors originated from a human donor with acute or convalescent COVID-19. The donor label of this sample is uncertain.

This chain uses TRBV5-5 with TRBJ1-1; D not resolved. Germline lookup yields CDR1 SGHKS and CDR2 YYEKEE (reference sequence). V lost 1 base and J lost 6, with 10 bases in between. CDR3 length: 13 amino acids. CDR3 region: CASSLIADPEAFF. CDR3 DNA: TGTGCCAGCAGCTTGATAGCGGACCCTGAAGCTTTCTTT.

This clone was recorded once. The rearrangement joins TRBV18 to TRBJ1-1; a weak D match, TRBD1 (6 bases). The CDR3 is 14 residues long. Germline V CDR1 and CDR2: KGHSH, LQKENI. V lost 3 bases to trimming and J lost 3 bases, with 11 bases between them. CDR3 amino acids: CASSPMDRDTEAFF. The CDR3 region has the DNA TGTGCCAGCTCACCCATGGACAGAGACACTGAAGCTTTCTTT.

This clone was seen only a few times. The J gene is TRBJ2-3, the V gene TRBV19; D remains ambiguous. Deletions cut 8 bases from V and 1 base from J, with 16 bases between. The CDR3 is 15 amino acids. Looked up from germline, CDR1 is LNHDA and CDR2 is SQIVND (reference sequence). The CDR3 region is CASLPYGGRTDTQYF. In nucleotides, the CDR3 is TGTGCCAGTTTACCCTACGGCGGCCGCACAGATACGCAGTATTTT. Complete variable domain (other parts from reference TRBV19 and TRBJ2-3): DGGITQSPKYLFRKEGQNVTLSCEQNLNHDAMYWYRQDPGQGLRLIYYSQIVNDFQKGDIAEGYSVSREKKESFPLTVTSAQKNPTAFYLCASLPYGGRTDTQYFGPGTRLTVL.

V is TRBV25-1 and J is TRBJ1-1; D gene ambiguous. The CDR3 totals 12 residues. Trimming removed 4 bases from V and 10 bases from J, with 13 bases in between. Germline loops: CDR1 MGHDK, CDR2 SYGVNS. CDR3 region: CASSVSGSRAFF. The CDR3 nucleotides are TGTGCCAGCAGTGTGTCAGGAAGTAGAGCTTTCTTT.

DNA for the CDR3: TGTGCCTGGAGTGTACTGAACGTCGGTCATGGCTACACCTTC. Protein product: CAWSVLNVGHGYTF. This chain joins TRBV30 and TRBJ1-2; D gene uncertain. Germline V CDR1 and CDR2: GTSNPN, SVGIG (reference sequence). CDR3 length equals 14 residues. The V end lost 0 bases, the J end lost 6 bases, and 14 bases lay between the germline ends.

A single count supports this clone. The rearrangement joins TRBV28 to TRBJ1-4; D is possibly TRBD1 (6 bases). The CDR3 extends over 18 amino acids. V lost 4 bases to trimming and J lost 7 bases, with 25 bases between them. Germline V gives CDR1 MDHEN, CDR2 SYDVKM. CDR3 in amino acids: CASSSPARGGGFGEKLFF. Here the CDR3 DNA reads TGTGCCAGCAGTTCCCCCGCCCGAGGGGGTGGGTTCGGTGAAAAACTGTTTTTT.

The V and J genes are TRBV5-1 and TRBJ2-7; 11 positions match TRBD1. This CDR3 spans 17 amino acids. Per germline, CDR1 SGHRS and CDR2 YFSETQ. The junction had 10 bases not matched to a gene; V was cut back by 3 bases and J by 2 bases. The CDR3 here is CASSWITGTGGTYEQYF. The CDR3 nucleotides read TGCGCCAGCAGCTGGATAACCGGGACAGGGGGAACCTACGAGCAGTACTTC.

The J gene is TRBJ1-1, the V gene TRBV7-8; weak D call: TRBD1 (5 bases). The CDR3 is made up of 16 amino acids. V lost 7 bases to trimming and J lost 5 bases, with 23 bases between them. Germline V gene sequence: CDR1 SGHVS, CDR2 FQNEAQ. CDR3 sequence reads: CASKLGGRDGVTEAFF. The CDR3 coding sequence is TGTGCCAGCAAACTGGGGGGAAGGGACGGCGTGACTGAAGCTTTCTTT.

This clone was counted once. The V gene is TRBV30, the J gene TRBJ2-7; 8 bases are shared with TRBD2. Trimming took 5 bases from V and 6 from J; bases not matched to a gene: 15. CDR1 is GTSNPN, CDR2 SVGIG, per germline (reference sequence). CDR3 length equals 15 residues. CDR3 sequence (DNA): TGTGCCTGGGGGGCTGGCGGGAGGACGGGGGGCGAGCAGTACTTC. Its protein product is CAWGAGGRTGGEQYF.

This sequence joins TRBV7-9 and TRBJ1-1, with a possible D match to TRBD1 (5 bases). Trimming shortened V by 1 base and J by 8 bases, and 11 bases separated the two germline ends. The length of the CDR3 is 13 residues. Germline-derived CDR1 and CDR2 are SEHNR and FQNEAQ (reference sequence). CDR3 in amino acids: CASSLEGGVEAFF. CDR3 DNA: TGTGCCAGCAGCTTAGAGGGAGGGGTCGAAGCTTTCTTT.

The chain combines TRBV2 with TRBJ2-7, with TRBD1 matching 12 bases. CDR3 length: 14 amino acids. CDR1 SNHLY and CDR2 FYNNEI come from the germline V gene. V lost 5 bases to trimming and J lost 4 bases; unmatched junction nucleotides: 3. The CDR3, as DNA: TGTGCCAGCAGTCGGGACAGGGGGCCGTACGAGCAGTACTTC. Translating it yields CASSRDRGPYEQYF.

The chain carries TRBV2 and TRBJ1-1; D not certain. This CDR3 has 13 amino acids. With 0 bases removed from V and 3 bases from J, the gap between germline ends came to 5 bases. The V gene's germline CDR1 is SNHLY and CDR2 FYNNEI. CDR3 DNA sequence: TGTGCCAGCAGTGAAGCCCTCCACACTGAAGCTTTCTTT. Amino acid sequence: CASSEALHTEAFF.

This chain uses TRBV6-1 with TRBJ1-2, with D unresolved. Trimming stripped 2 bases from V and 4 bases from J, with 11 bases between. The length of the CDR3 is 14 residues. The germline V gene encodes CDR1 MNHNS and CDR2 SASEGT. The CDR3 DNA follows: TGTGCCAGCAGTGAAAGAGTGACTCCCTATGGCTACACCTTC. It is translated as CASSERVTPYGYTF.

The chain employs TRBV5-5 and TRBJ2-1, with D possibly matching TRBD2 (5 bases). CDR3 length equals 15 residues. The germline V and J ends were trimmed by 0 bases and 5 bases, with 12 bases remaining between them. CDR1 and CDR2 from the germline V gene are SGHKS and YYEKEE (reference sequence). Here the CDR3 reads CASSLVGEWDNEQFF. The CDR3 DNA sequence: TGTGCCAGCAGCTTGGTTGGGGAGTGGGACAATGAGCAGTTCTTC.

In this sample, this clone turned up once. This sequence joins TRBV18 and TRBJ2-1; 14 bases agree with TRBD2. Per the germline V gene, CDR1 is KGHSH and CDR2 is LQKENI. J was trimmed by 4 bases and V by 3 bases; bases with no gene match: 11. The CDR3 totals 19 residues. The CDR3 DNA follows: TGTGCCAGCTCACCTCGGACTAGCGGGGGGATCGGAGGTTACAATGAGCAGTTCTTC. It codes for CASSPRTSGGIGGYNEQFF.

The chain uses TRBV4-1 and TRBJ2-1; TRBD2 matches 7 bases. The CDR3 contains 17 residues. V gave up 1 base and J gave up 4 bases; unmatched junction bases: 10. Germline-derived CDR1 and CDR2 are MGHRA and YSYEKL. This CDR3 reads CASSQVGRELRYNEQFF. The CDR3 region has the DNA TGCGCCAGCAGCCAAGTTGGGCGGGAGTTAAGGTACAATGAGCAGTTCTTC.

The chain is built from TRBV5-1 and TRBJ1-1; D is possibly TRBD1 (5 bases). Germline V gene data show CDR1 as SGHRS and CDR2 as YFSETQ. V dropped 2 bases and J dropped 4 bases, with 15 bases sitting between them. The CDR3 has 15 residues. Written as DNA, the CDR3 is TGCGCCAGCAGCTTAGACCCAGGGCGGCCCACTGAAGCTTTCTTT. Translating gives CASSLDPGRPTEAFF.